The 23 T cell receptor beta chains presented below share a single source sample, sequenced in a study of cytomegalovirus exposure and HLA in healthy donors. This PCR relied on a set of 60 Vbeta primers and 13 Jbeta primers. Clones were sequenced by immunoSEQ multiplex PCR, and TCRdb holds only the in-frame ones, with some missing. The table has about 200,000 clones, around 80% seen once. Input material: PBMCs. The receptors originated from a man aged 45-65 years in good health and CMV-seronegative.

This clone came up once. This chain links TRBV5-4 with TRBJ2-3, with a tentative D call TRBD2 (5 bases). Trimming removed 4 bases from V and 6 bases from J, with 12 bases in between. CDR1 is SGHNT and CDR2 is YYREEE in the germline V gene (reference sequence). This CDR3 contains 13 residues. CDR3 region: CASSVLPGDTQYF. The CDR3 nucleotides are TGTGCCAGCAGCGTCCTTCCGGGGGATACGCAGTATTTT. Complete variable domain (other parts from reference TRBV5-4 and TRBJ2-3): ETGVTQSPTHLIKTRGQQVTLRCSSQSGHNTVSWYQQALGQGPQFIFQYYREEENGRGNFPPRFSGLQFPNYSSELNVNALELDDSALYLCASSVLPGDTQYFGPGTRLTVL.

The chain recombines TRBV15 with TRBJ1-1; D not certain. The germline V and J ends were trimmed by 0 bases and 5 bases, with 10 bases remaining between them. The CDR3 consists of 14 residues. Germline lookup yields CDR1 LNHNV and CDR2 YYDKDF (reference sequence). The CDR3 bases are TGTGCCACCAGCAGAGACAAGAGAGCGACTGAAGCTTTCTTT. Encoded protein: CATSRDKRATEAFF.

The chain combines TRBV27 with TRBJ2-7, with 7 bases identical to TRBD1. The CDR3 length is 14 residues. The trim removed 4 bases at V and 3 bases at J, leaving 6 bases unmatched. The germline CDR1 and CDR2 sequences are MNHEY and SMNVEV (reference sequence). The CDR3 region has the DNA TGTGCCAGCAGTTCGGGACAGAGATACTACGAGCAGTACTTC. Translated: CASSSGQRYYEQYF.

This clone appeared a few times. This CDR3 is CATSSGREGPGETQYF. The CDR3 DNA reads TGTGCCACCAGCAGCGGGCGGGAGGGCCCGGGGGAGACCCAGTACTTC. The genes are TRBV15 and TRBJ2-5; 9 nucleotides line up with TRBD2. V lost 3 bases and J lost 5; bases outside the gene matches: 10. The CDR3 runs to 16 residues. Looked up from germline, CDR1 is LNHNV and CDR2 is YYDKDF (reference sequence).

The rearrangement joins TRBV5-1 to TRBJ2-5, with 8 bases that match TRBD2. Germline trimming cut 7 bases from V and 5 bases from J; bases unmatched to any gene: 10. The CDR3 totals 14 residues. Germline CDR1 SGHRS, CDR2 YFSETQ. The CDR3 DNA reads TGCGCCAGCGGGCCCGGACTAGCCTTGGAGACCCAGTACTTC. It translates to CASGPGLALETQYF. The full variable domain, in which reference TRBV5-1 and TRBJ2-5 provide the parts outside the CDR3, is KAGVTQTPRYLIKTRGQQVTLSCSPISGHRSVSWYQQTPGQGLQFLFEYFSETQRNKGNFPGRFSGRQFSNSRSEMNVSTLELGDSALYLCASGPGLALETQYFGPGTRLLVL.

The gene calls are TRBV7-8 and TRBJ1-2; D is unclear. Trimming cost V 3 bases and J 4 bases, with 9 bases left between them. Germline V lookup: CDR1 SGHVS, CDR2 FQNEAQ. The CDR3 is made up of 13 amino acids. The CDR3 DNA reads as TGTGCCAGCAGCTTTTCCAGTATCTATGGCTACACCTTC. Protein sequence: CASSFSSIYGYTF.

J is TRBJ1-2 and V is TRBV29-1; D is undetermined. This CDR3 contains 11 residues. Trimming left V 5 bases short and J 0 bases short, with 4 bases between. From germline, CDR1 is SQVTM and CDR2 ANQGSEA. The CDR3: CSVFSNYGYTF. The CDR3 nucleotides are TGCAGCGTTTTCTCTAACTATGGCTACACCTTC. The variable domain in full, completed from reference TRBV29-1 and TRBJ1-2, reads SAVISQKPSRDICQRGTSLTIQCQVDSQVTMMFWYRQQPGQSLTLIATANQGSEATYESGFVIDKFPISRPNLTFSTLTVSNMSPEDSSIYLCSVFSNYGYTFGSGTRLTVV.

This chain links TRBV28 with TRBJ2-1; D is unclear. Trimming removed 5 bases at V and 4 bases at J, with 9 bases between. Germline CDR1 is MDHEN and CDR2 is SYDVKM. The CDR3 extends over 13 amino acids. The chain's CDR3 is CASSPPRYNEQFF. CDR3 in DNA: TGTGCCAGCAGTCCCCCTAGATACAATGAGCAGTTCTTC.

The chain carries TRBV7-2 and TRBJ1-6, with D unclear. The CDR3 has 15 amino acids. CDR1 and CDR2 from the germline V gene are SGHTA and FQGNSA. V lost 5 bases and J lost 11, with 19 bases in between. In nucleotides, the CDR3 is TGTGCCAGCAGCACTTCGTTAGGAGGGAAGACACCCCTCCACTTT. The encoded protein is CASSTSLGGKTPLHF.

This chain joins TRBV9 and TRBJ2-3; D is possibly TRBD2 (5 bases). This CDR3 spans 16 amino acids. V lost 6 bases, J lost 0 bases, and 17 bases lay in between. Per the germline V gene, CDR1 is SGDLS and CDR2 is YYNGEE. For the CDR3, the DNA is TGTGCCAGCACCTCTGGAGGCCGTTCTAGCACAGATACGCAGTATTTT. Encoded protein: CASTSGGRSSTDTQYF.

A few counts support this clone. This sequence joins TRBV27 and TRBJ1-2, with 8 bases aligning to TRBD1. The V segment lost 7 bases and the J segment 5 bases; nucleotides outside the gene matches: 6. Germline CDR1 is MNHEY and CDR2 is SMNVEV (reference sequence). CDR3 length equals 13 residues. The CDR3 DNA sequence: TGTGCCAGCACCCCCAGGGGGCTTTATGGCTACACCTTC. Its protein product is CASTPRGLYGYTF.

To note about this clone: A junction end diverges from the germline sequence, so it may reflect a read error. V usage is TRBV29-1 and J usage is TRBJ2-1; no reliable D call. From germline, CDR1 is SQVTM and CDR2 ANQGSEA. This CDR3 has 12 amino acids. CDR3 region: CSGGTSFNEQFF. DNA of the CDR3: TGCAGCGGCGGCACCTCCTTCAATGAGCAGTTCTTC.

The V call is TRBV6-4, the J call TRBJ1-2; 7 bases align to TRBD1. CDR3 size: 15 residues. Trimming removed 0 bases from V and 4 bases from J; junction bases left unmatched: 5. Germline CDR1 MRHNA, CDR2 SNTAGT. The CDR3 bases are TGTGCCAGCAGTGACTCTCCAGGGGGGAGCTATGGCTACACCTTC. Amino acid sequence: CASSDSPGGSYGYTF.

The chain has TRBV11-2 and TRBJ1-1; D perhaps matches TRBD1 (5 bases). This CDR3 comprises 15 residues. V was cut by 4 bases and J by 4 bases, with 16 bases left in between. Germline CDR1 is SGHAT and CDR2 is FQNNGV. CDR3 DNA sequence: TGTGCCAGCAGCTCCCGCGGGGGGGTTCGCACTGAAGCTTTCTTT. This sequence encodes CASSSRGGVRTEAFF. The full variable domain, its missing parts supplied by reference TRBV11-2 and TRBJ1-1, is EAGVAQSPRYKIIEKRQSVAFWCNPISGHATLYWYQQILGQGPKLLIQFQNNGVVDDSQLPKDRFSAERLKGVDSTLKIQPAKLEDSAVYLCASSSRGGVRTEAFFGQGTRLTVV.

Comments on this clone: Other DNA sequences in the same sample also yield this CDR3. The chain recombines TRBV27 with TRBJ2-2; 7 bases match TRBD1. Germline values: CDR1 MNHEY, CDR2 SMNVEV (reference sequence). V shed 4 bases, J shed 1 base, and the junction held 3 bases outside the gene matches. The CDR3 consists of 15 residues. Written as DNA, the CDR3 is TGTGCCAGCAGTTCCGGACAGGTGAACACCGGGGAGCTGTTTTTT. It encodes CASSSGQVNTGELFF.

The chain uses TRBV2 and TRBJ1-6; 7 bases are shared with TRBD1. With V trimmed by 5 bases and J by 5 bases, 6 bases remained unmatched. CDR1 and CDR2 (germline): SNHLY, FYNNEI. This CDR3 has 15 residues. In DNA, the CDR3 is TGTGCCAGCAGTCTCAGACAGGGTGATAATTCACCCCTCCACTTT. Translation: CASSLRQGDNSPLHF.

The rearrangement links TRBV19 to TRBJ2-3; the match to TRBD2 covers 11 bases. This CDR3 is built from 15 residues. Germline assignment: CDR1 LNHDA and CDR2 SQIVND (reference sequence). V lost 3 bases and J lost 4; bases outside the gene matches: 3. DNA of the CDR3: TGTGCCAGTAGTATTAGGACTAGCGGGTCAGATACGCAGTATTTT. This encodes CASSIRTSGSDTQYF.

The chain carries TRBV6-5 and TRBJ1-3, with a possible D match to TRBD1 (6 bases). Per the germline V gene, CDR1 is MNHEY and CDR2 is SVGAGI. V was cut by 6 bases and J by 0 bases, with 12 bases left in between. This CDR3 contains 15 residues. DNA for the CDR3: TGTGCCAGCAGCGAATCGGACAGCTCTGGAAACACCATATATTTT. This gives the protein CASSESDSSGNTIYF.

V is TRBV18 and J is TRBJ2-7; 7 positions agree with TRBD1. Germline CDR1 and CDR2: KGHSH and LQKENI. J gave up 5 bases and V 2 bases, and 6 bases lay outside the gene matches. CDR3 length: 14 residues. The CDR3 protein is CASSPKTGQNEQYF. The CDR3 region has the DNA TGTGCCAGCTCACCAAAGACAGGGCAAAACGAGCAGTACTTC.

The chain has TRBV15 and TRBJ1-3; a possible D gene is TRBD1 (5 bases). V was cut by 2 bases and J by 1 base, with 6 bases left in between. CDR1 LNHNV and CDR2 YYDKDF come from the germline V gene (reference sequence). CDR3 size: 14 residues. The CDR3 nucleotides are TGTGCCACCAGCAGACAGGGATCTGGAAACACCATATATTTT. Its protein is CATSRQGSGNTIYF. The whole variable domain, remainder taken from reference TRBV15 and TRBJ1-3, is DAMVIQNPRYQVTQFGKPVTLSCSQTLNHNVMYWYQQKSSQAPKLLFHYYDKDFNNEADTPDNFQSRRPNTSFCFLDIRSPGLGDTAMYLCATSRQGSGNTIYFGEGSWLTVV.

The rearrangement uses TRBV28 and TRBJ1-1, with D unclear. CDR3 size: 14 residues. CDR1 MDHEN and CDR2 SYDVKM come from the germline V gene. The V and J ends lost 6 bases and 1 base respectively, with 12 bases between them. The CDR3 loop is CASSLKTPNTEAFF. CDR3 DNA: TGTGCCAGCAGCCTAAAAACCCCGAACACTGAAGCTTTCTTT.

This clone was detected only a few times. The chain employs TRBV5-6 and TRBJ2-3, with D possibly matching TRBD1 (8 bases). The V and J ends lost 9 bases and 5 bases respectively, with 19 bases between them. Germline CDR1 SGHDT, CDR2 YYEEEE. CDR3 length: 14 residues. CDR3 in DNA: TGTGCCACCGAGCGAACAGGGGGGGTAGATACGCAGTATTTT. Amino acid sequence: CATERTGGVDTQYF.

This clone was found a few times. CDR3: CASSRGRGVGYTF. For the CDR3, the DNA is TGTGCCAGCAGTCGCGGGAGGGGGGTTGGCTACACCTTC. The chain uses TRBV28 and TRBJ1-2, with D perhaps TRBD1 (6 bases). V shed 5 bases and J shed 7 bases, with 14 bases lying between them. Germline CDR1 and CDR2: MDHEN and SYDVKM. The CDR3 sequence is 13 residues long.